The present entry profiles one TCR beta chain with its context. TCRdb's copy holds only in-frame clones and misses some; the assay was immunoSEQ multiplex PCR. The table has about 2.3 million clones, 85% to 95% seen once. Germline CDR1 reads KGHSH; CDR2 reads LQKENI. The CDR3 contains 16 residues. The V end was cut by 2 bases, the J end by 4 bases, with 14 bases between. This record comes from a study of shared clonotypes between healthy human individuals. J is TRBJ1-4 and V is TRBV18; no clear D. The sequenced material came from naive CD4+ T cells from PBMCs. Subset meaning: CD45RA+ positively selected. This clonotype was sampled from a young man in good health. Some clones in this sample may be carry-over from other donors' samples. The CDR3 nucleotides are TGTGCCAGCTCACCATCTCCCAGTCCAAGTAATGAAAAACTGTTTTTT. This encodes CASSPSPSPSNEKLFF.